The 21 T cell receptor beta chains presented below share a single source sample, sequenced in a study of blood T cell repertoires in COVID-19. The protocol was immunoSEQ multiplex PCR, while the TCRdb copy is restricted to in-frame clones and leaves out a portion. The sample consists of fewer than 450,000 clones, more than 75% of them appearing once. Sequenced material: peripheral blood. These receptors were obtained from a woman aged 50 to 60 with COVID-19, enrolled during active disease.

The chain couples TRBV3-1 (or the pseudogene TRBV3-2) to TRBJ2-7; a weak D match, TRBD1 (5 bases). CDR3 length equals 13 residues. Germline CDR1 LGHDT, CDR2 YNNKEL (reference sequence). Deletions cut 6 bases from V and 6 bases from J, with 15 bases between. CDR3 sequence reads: CASSRTNFPEQYF. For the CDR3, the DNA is TGTGCCAGCAGTCGGACAAATTTCCCCGAGCAGTACTTC.

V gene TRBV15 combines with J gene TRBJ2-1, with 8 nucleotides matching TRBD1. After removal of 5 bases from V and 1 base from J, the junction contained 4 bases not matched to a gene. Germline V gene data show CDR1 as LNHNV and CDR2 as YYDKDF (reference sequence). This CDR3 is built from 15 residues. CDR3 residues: CATSPTGGSYNEQFF. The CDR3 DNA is TGTGCCACCAGCCCCACAGGGGGGTCCTACAATGAGCAGTTCTTC.

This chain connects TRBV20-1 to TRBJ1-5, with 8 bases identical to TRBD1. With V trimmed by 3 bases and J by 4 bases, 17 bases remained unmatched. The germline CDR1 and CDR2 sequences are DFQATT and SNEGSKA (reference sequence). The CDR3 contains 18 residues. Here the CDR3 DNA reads TGCAGTGCTAGTCTTTCGGGACCAGGGACAGGCCTTAATCAGCCCCAGCATTTT. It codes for CSASLSGPGTGLNQPQHF.

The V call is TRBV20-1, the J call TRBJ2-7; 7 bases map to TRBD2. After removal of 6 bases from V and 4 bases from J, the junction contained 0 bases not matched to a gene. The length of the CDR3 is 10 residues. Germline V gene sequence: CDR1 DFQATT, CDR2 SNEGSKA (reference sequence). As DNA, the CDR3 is TGCAGTGCGGGGGGGTACGAGCAGTACTTC. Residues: CSAGGYEQYF.

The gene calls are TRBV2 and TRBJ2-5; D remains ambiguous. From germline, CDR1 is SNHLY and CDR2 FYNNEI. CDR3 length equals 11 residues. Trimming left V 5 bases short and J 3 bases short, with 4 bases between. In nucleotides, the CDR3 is TGTGCCAGCAGTTTTAAAGAGACCCAGTACTTC. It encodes CASSFKETQYF. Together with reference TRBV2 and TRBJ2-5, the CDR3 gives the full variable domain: EPEVTQTPSHQVTQMGQEVILRCVPISNHLYFYWYRQILGQKVEFLVSFYNNEISEKSEIFDDQFSVERPDGSNFTLKIRSTKLEDSAMYFCASSFKETQYFGPGTRLLVL.

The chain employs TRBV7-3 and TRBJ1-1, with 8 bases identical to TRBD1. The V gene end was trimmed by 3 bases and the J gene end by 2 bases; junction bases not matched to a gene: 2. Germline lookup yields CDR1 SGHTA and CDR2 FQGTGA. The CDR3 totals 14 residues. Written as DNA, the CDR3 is TGTGCCAGCAGCTTGACAGGGGTAAACACTGAAGCTTTCTTT. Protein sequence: CASSLTGVNTEAFF.

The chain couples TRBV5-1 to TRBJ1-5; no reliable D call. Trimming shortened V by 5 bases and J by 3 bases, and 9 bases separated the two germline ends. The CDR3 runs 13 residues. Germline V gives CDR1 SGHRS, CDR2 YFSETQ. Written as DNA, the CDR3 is TGCGCCAGCAGTATGAGTTACAATCAGCCCCAGCATTTT. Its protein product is CASSMSYNQPQHF. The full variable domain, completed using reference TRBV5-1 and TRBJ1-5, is KAGVTQTPRYLIKTRGQQVTLSCSPISGHRSVSWYQQTPGQGLQFLFEYFSETQRNKGNFPGRFSGRQFSNSRSEMNVSTLELGDSALYLCASSMSYNQPQHFGDGTRLSIL.

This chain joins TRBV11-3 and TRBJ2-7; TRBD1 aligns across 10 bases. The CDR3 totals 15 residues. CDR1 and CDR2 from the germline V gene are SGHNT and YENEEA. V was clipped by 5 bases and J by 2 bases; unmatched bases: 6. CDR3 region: CASSPRQGAAYEQYF. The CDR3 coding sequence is TGTGCCAGCAGCCCGCGACAGGGGGCAGCCTACGAGCAGTACTTC. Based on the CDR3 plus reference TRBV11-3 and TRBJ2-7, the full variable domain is EAGVVQSPRYKIIEKKQPVAFWCNPISGHNTLYWYLQNLGQGPELLIRYENEEAVDDSQLPKDRFSAERLKGVDSTLKIQPAELGDSAVYLCASSPRQGAAYEQYFGPGTRLTVT.

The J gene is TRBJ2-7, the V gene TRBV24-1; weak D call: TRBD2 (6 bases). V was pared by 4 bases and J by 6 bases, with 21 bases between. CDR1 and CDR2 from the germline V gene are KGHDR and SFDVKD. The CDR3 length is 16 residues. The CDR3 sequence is CATSDWKRDSGREQYF. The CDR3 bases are TGTGCCACCAGTGACTGGAAACGGGACTCCGGACGCGAGCAGTACTTC.

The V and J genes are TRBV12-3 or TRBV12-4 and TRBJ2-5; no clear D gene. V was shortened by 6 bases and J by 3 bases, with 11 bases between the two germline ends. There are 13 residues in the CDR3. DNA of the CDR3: TGTGCCAGCAGAACCTTCGAGGAAGAGACCCAGTACTTC. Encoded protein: CASRTFEEETQYF.

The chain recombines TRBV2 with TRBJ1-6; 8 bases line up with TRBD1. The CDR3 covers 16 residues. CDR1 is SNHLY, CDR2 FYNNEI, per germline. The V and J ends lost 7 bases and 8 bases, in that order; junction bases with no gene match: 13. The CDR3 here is CASNQGANIIYSPLHF. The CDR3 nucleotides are TGTGCCAGCAATCAGGGGGCGAATATAATCTATTCACCCCTCCACTTT.

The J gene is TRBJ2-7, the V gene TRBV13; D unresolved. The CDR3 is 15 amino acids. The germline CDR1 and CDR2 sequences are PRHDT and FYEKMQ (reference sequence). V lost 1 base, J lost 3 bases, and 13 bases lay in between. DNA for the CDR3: TGTGCCAGCAGCTTAGTGCAGGCCTTGGGCTACGAGCAGTACTTC. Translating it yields CASSLVQALGYEQYF. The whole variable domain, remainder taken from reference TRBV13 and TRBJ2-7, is AAGVIQSPRHLIKEKRETATLKCYPIPRHDTVYWYQQGPGQDPQFLISFYEKMQSDKGSIPDRFSAQQFSDYHSELNMSSLELGDSALYFCASSLVQALGYEQYFGPGTRLTVT.

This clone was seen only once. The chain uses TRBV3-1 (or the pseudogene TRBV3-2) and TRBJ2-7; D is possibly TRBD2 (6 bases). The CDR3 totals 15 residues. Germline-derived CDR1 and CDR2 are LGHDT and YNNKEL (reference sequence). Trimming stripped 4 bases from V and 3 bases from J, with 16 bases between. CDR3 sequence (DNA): TGTGCCAGCAGCCTGGGCGCTAGCGTTTACTACGAGCAGTACTTC. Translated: CASSLGASVYYEQYF.

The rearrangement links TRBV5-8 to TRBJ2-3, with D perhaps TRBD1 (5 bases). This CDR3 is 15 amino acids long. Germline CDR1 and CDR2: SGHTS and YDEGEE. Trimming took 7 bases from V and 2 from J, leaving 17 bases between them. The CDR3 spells CASPKDIPDTDTQYF. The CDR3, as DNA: TGTGCCAGCCCTAAGGACATCCCGGACACAGATACGCAGTATTTT. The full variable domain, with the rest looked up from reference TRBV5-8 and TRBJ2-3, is EAGVTQSPTHLIKTRGQQATLRCSPISGHTSVYWYQQALGLGLQFLLWYDEGEERNRGNFPPRFSGRQFPNYSSELNVNALELEDSALYLCASPKDIPDTDTQYFGPGTRLTVL.

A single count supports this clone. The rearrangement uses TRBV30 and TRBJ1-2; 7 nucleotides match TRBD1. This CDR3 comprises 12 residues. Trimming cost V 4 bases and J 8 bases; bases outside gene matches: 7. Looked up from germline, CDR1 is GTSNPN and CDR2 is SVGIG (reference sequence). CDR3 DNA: TGTGCCTGGATAGACAGGGTAGTAGGCTACACCTTC. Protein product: CAWIDRVVGYTF.

This chain's CDR3 is CASSLLDRGPSTDTQYF. The CDR3 DNA is TGTGCCAGCAGCCTCCTAGACAGGGGGCCTAGCACAGATACGCAGTATTTT. The rearrangement links TRBV9 to TRBJ2-3, with 10 bases lining up with TRBD1. This CDR3 is built from 17 residues. CDR1 is SGDLS and CDR2 is YYNGEE in the germline V gene. V shed 4 bases and J 0 bases; nucleotides not matched to a gene: 8.

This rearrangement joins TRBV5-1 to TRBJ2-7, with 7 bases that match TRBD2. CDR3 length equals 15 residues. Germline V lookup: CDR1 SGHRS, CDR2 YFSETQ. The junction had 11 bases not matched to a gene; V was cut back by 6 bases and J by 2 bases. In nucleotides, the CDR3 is TGCGCCAGCAACCCGTCCCTAGCGGAGACCTACGAGCAGTACTTC. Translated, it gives CASNPSLAETYEQYF.

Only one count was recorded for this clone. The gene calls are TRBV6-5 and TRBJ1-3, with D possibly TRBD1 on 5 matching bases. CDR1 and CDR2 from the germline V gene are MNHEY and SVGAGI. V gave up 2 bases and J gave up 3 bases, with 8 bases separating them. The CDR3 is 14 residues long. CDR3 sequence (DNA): TGTGCCAGCAGTTACGGGGGGAGTGGAAACACCATATATTTT. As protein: CASSYGGSGNTIYF.

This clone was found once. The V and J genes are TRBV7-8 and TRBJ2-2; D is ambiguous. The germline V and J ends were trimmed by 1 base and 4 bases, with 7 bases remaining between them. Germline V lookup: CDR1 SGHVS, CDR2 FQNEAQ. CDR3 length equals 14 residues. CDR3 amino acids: CASSLVPGTGELFF. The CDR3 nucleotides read TGTGCCAGCAGCTTAGTTCCGGGCACCGGGGAGCTGTTTTTT.

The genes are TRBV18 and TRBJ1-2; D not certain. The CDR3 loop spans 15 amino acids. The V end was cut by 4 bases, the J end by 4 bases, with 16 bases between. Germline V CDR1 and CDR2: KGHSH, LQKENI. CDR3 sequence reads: CASSLDYDISYGYTF. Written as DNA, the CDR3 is TGTGCCAGCTCACTCGACTATGACATCTCCTATGGCTACACCTTC.

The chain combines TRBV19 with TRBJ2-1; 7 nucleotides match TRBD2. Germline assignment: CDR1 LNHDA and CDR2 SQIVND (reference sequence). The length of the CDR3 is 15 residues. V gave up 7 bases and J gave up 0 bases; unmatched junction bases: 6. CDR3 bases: TGTGCCAGTACAGTGGGCGGGAGCTCCTACAATGAGCAGTTCTTC. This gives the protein CASTVGGSSYNEQFF.